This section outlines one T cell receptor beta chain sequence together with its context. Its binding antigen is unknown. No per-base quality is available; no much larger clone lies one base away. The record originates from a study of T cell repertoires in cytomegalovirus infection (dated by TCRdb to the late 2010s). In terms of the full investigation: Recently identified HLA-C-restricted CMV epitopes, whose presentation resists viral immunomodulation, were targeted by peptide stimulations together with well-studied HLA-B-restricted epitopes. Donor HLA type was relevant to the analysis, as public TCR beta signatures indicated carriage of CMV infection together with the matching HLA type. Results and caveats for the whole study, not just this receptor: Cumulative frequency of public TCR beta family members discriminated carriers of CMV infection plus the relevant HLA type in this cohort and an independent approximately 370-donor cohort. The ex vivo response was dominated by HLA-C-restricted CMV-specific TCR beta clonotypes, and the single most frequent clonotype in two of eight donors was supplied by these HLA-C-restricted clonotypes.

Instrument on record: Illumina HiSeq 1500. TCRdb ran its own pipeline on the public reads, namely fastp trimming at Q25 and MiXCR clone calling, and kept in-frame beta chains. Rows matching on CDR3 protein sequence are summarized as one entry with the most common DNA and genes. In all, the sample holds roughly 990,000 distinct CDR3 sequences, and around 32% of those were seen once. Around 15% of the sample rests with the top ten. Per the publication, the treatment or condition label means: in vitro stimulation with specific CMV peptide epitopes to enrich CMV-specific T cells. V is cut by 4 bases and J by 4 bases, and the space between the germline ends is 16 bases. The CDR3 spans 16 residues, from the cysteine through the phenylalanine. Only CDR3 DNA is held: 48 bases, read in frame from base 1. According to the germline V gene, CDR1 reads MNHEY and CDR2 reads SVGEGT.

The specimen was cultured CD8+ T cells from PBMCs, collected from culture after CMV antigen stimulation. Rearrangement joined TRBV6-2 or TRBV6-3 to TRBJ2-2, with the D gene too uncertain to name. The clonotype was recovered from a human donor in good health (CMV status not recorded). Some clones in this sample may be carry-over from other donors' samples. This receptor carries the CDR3 CASSLLTRQPTGELFF. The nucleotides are TGTGCCAGCAGTTTACTAACACGTCAACCCACCGGGGAGCTGTTTTTT.